The next 2 T cell receptor beta chains were all read from a single sample in a study of blood T cell repertoires in COVID-19. The table came from immunoSEQ multiplex PCR; TCRdb's copy has only in-frame clones and leaves some out. The sample contains almost 250,000 clones, roughly 85% of which appear only once. The sample taken for sequencing was PBMCs or T cells enriched from blood (not recorded which). The receptors derive from a woman in her 50s with acute COVID-19.

This chain links TRBV12-3 or TRBV12-4 with TRBJ1-2; a possible D gene is TRBD1 (6 bases). The CDR3 length is 13 residues. V gave up 2 bases and J gave up 6 bases, with 10 bases separating them. CDR3 loop: CASSLRGRDGYTF. CDR3 DNA sequence: TGTGCCAGCAGTTTAAGGGGGAGGGATGGCTACACCTTC.

CDR3 DNA: TGTGCCAGCAGAAACGGGGGGGATAATTCACCCCTCCACTTT. It encodes CASRNGGDNSPLHF. The rearrangement uses TRBV6-5 and TRBJ1-6; TRBD1 is a possible D gene (5 bases). The germline CDR1 and CDR2 sequences are MNHEY and SVGAGI. The CDR3 loop spans 14 amino acids. The ends were cut back, 6 bases at V and 5 bases at J, with 11 bases in the middle.